This TCR beta chain was recovered during a study of blood T cell repertoires in COVID-19. About the study: Acute-phase and convalescent COVID-19 samples originated in the United States, Italy and Spain. T cells, B-cell-depleted T cells, or PBMCs supplied cDNA or gDNA.

In this sample, this clone turned up a few times. Under the authors' procedure: How many nucleated cells were present was estimated from reference gene primer amplification. Some clones are missing from TCRdb's copy, which holds only in-frame ones; the method was immunoSEQ multiplex PCR. The DNA gave D and trimming, while V, J and clone size come from that table. The sample lists over 75,000 clones, 85% to 95% occurring once. Germline CDR1 is SGDLS and CDR2 is YYNGEE. The CDR3 totals 14 residues. The V and J ends lost 3 bases and 6 bases, in that order; junction bases with no gene match: 6. The sample was peripheral blood. The source is a human donor with active COVID-19. The donor label of this sample is uncertain. The genes are TRBV9 and TRBJ1-5; 7 nucleotides line up with TRBD1. The CDR3 DNA reads as TGTGCCAGCAGCGGACAGGGCTCGGGTCAGCCCCAGCATTTT. It codes for CASSGQGSGQPQHF.